These 19 T cell receptor beta chains share one sample of origin, sequenced in a study of cytomegalovirus exposure and HLA in healthy donors. 60 Vbeta and 13 Jbeta primers were used in PCR. TCRdb keeps only in-frame clones here, not all; method: immunoSEQ multiplex PCR. The sample consists of 150,000 or so clones, approximately 88% of them appearing once. Specimen: PBMCs. The receptors derive from a boy under 10 years old in good health and CMV-seronegative.

The chain joins TRBV6-1 to TRBJ2-1; TRBD2 matches at 9 bases. The CDR3 loop spans 16 amino acids. V gave up 3 bases and J gave up 6 bases; unmatched junction bases: 9. Germline V gene sequence: CDR1 MNHNS, CDR2 SASEGT. This CDR3 is CASSEIAGVIINEQFF. CDR3 sequence (DNA): TGTGCCAGCAGTGAGATAGCGGGAGTAATTATCAATGAGCAGTTCTTC.

V gene TRBV7-6 combines with J gene TRBJ2-7; tentative D call: TRBD1 (5 bases). V dropped 5 bases and J dropped 6 bases, with 14 bases sitting between them. Per germline, CDR1 SGHVS and CDR2 FNYEAQ. The CDR3 totals 13 residues. The DNA for the CDR3 is TGTGCCAGCAGCACCGGACACGTCAGCGAGCAGTACTTC. Residues: CASSTGHVSEQYF.

As DNA, the CDR3 is TGTGCCAGCAACCTGGGCAGTGGGTCAGCTGAAGCTTTCTTT. Protein product: CASNLGSGSAEAFF. The V call is TRBV2, the J call TRBJ1-1, with D unclear. The V and J ends lost 7 bases and 6 bases respectively, with 18 bases between them. Germline V CDR1 and CDR2: SNHLY, FYNNEI. The CDR3 contains 14 residues.

The chain is built from TRBV9 and TRBJ1-2; TRBD1 matches at 7 bases. The CDR3 runs 16 residues. The germline V gene encodes CDR1 SGDLS and CDR2 YYNGEE. V lost 3 bases and J lost 8; bases outside the gene matches: 16. In nucleotides, the CDR3 is TGTGCCAGCAGCGCAACATGGGACAGTGACGTCGGGGGCTACACCTTC. Its protein is CASSATWDSDVGGYTF.

DNA for the CDR3: TGTGCCAGCAGCCGGGACATCTCTCAGAACACTGAAGCTTTCTTT. Protein product: CASSRDISQNTEAFF. The chain couples TRBV5-5 to TRBJ1-1; D possibly corresponds to TRBD1 (6 bases). This CDR3 spans 15 amino acids. Germline V gene data show CDR1 as SGHKS and CDR2 as YYEKEE (reference sequence). V was cut by 4 bases and J by 1 base, with 14 bases left in between.

V gene TRBV7-9 combines with J gene TRBJ2-1; perhaps TRBD2 as D (6 bases). Germline assignment: CDR1 SEHNR and CDR2 FQNEAQ (reference sequence). The CDR3 contains 14 residues. V lost 4 bases and J 4 bases, leaving 11 bases between the germline ends. The CDR3 region is CASSWDRGYNEQFF. CDR3 sequence (DNA): TGTGCCAGCAGCTGGGACCGGGGGTACAATGAGCAGTTCTTC.

In this sample, this clone turned up once. The genes are TRBV6-1 and TRBJ1-2, with a weak D call TRBD1 (6 bases). The germline gives CDR1 MNHNS, CDR2 SASEGT. Trimming removed 4 bases from V and 7 bases from J, with 7 bases in between. This CDR3 is built from 11 residues. CDR3 sequence: CASSAGVGYTF. In DNA form, the CDR3 reads TGTGCCAGCAGTGCAGGGGTTGGCTACACCTTC.

CDR3 sequence (DNA): TGTGCTAGTGGTTTGGGCGTCTCCTACAATGAGCAGTTCTTC. It is translated as CASGLGVSYNEQFF. The J gene is TRBJ2-1, the V gene TRBV12-5; D is uncertain. Trimming removed 1 base at V and 0 bases at J, with 4 bases between. The CDR3 is 14 residues long. Looked up from germline, CDR1 is LGHNT and CDR2 is FRNRAP. Supplemented by reference TRBV12-5 and TRBJ2-1, the full variable domain reads DARVTQTPRHKVTEMGQEVTMRCQPILGHNTVFWYRQTMMQGLELLAYFRNRAPLDDSGMPKDRFSAEMPDATLATLKIQPSEPRDSAVYFCASGLGVSYNEQFFGPGTRLTVL.

The V gene is TRBV4-1, the J gene TRBJ2-7; 7 positions agree with TRBD2. Germline values: CDR1 MGHRA, CDR2 YSYEKL. The V segment lost 0 bases and the J segment 5 bases; nucleotides outside the gene matches: 7. This CDR3 has 15 residues. In DNA form, the CDR3 reads TGCGCCAGCAGCCAAGATGGACTAGAGTTTGACGAGCAGTACTTC. Translating gives CASSQDGLEFDEQYF.

The gene calls are TRBV29-1 and TRBJ2-3; 7 bases fit TRBD1. V gave up 4 bases and J gave up 4 bases; unmatched junction bases: 8. This CDR3 is 14 amino acids long. Germline CDR1 reads SQVTM; CDR2 reads ANQGSEA. The CDR3 DNA reads as TGCAGCGTTGGACAGGGACCAATGTCAGATACGCAGTATTTT. It is translated as CSVGQGPMSDTQYF.

The chain has TRBV14 and TRBJ2-5, with 11 bases matching TRBD2. The DNA end is a closer match to TRBJ2-7, so the J assignment may be wrong. Germline V lookup: CDR1 SGHDN, CDR2 FVKESK. CDR3 size: 15 residues. The CDR3 DNA follows: TGTGCCAGCAGCCAAGGACTAGCGGGGCCCTACGAGCAGTACTTC. Amino acid sequence: CASSQGLAGPYEQYF.

This clone has more than one count but fewer than ten. The rearrangement links TRBV19 to TRBJ2-1, with 7 bases that match TRBD2. Germline V gene data show CDR1 as LNHDA and CDR2 as SQIVND (reference sequence). This CDR3 region has 15 residues. After removal of 5 bases from V and 9 bases from J, the junction contained 13 bases not matched to a gene. CDR3 amino acids: CASSQRTGGLGEQFF. In DNA form, the CDR3 reads TGTGCCAGTAGTCAAAGGACGGGAGGACTTGGTGAGCAGTTCTTC.

The genes are TRBV27 and TRBJ2-1, with 11 bases fitting TRBD2. This CDR3 has 14 amino acids. V dropped 7 bases and J dropped 5; count of bases not matched to a gene: 4. From germline, CDR1 is MNHEY and CDR2 SMNVEV (reference sequence). Here the CDR3 reads CASIRLAGHNEQFF. DNA for the CDR3: TGTGCCAGCATAAGACTAGCGGGGCACAATGAGCAGTTCTTC.

Here the CDR3 DNA reads TGTGCCAGCAGTGAGGACGGGACTCCACACTACGAGCAGTACTTC. Residues: CASSEDGTPHYEQYF. The chain is built from TRBV6-1 and TRBJ2-7; D might be TRBD2 (6 bases). The length of the CDR3 is 15 residues. V was trimmed by 3 bases and J by 3 bases, leaving 15 bases between them. Germline CDR1 reads MNHNS; CDR2 reads SASEGT.

This chain uses TRBV2 with TRBJ2-5, with 7 nucleotides matching TRBD2. CDR3 length: 13 amino acids. Germline CDR1 is SNHLY and CDR2 is FYNNEI. V lost 6 bases and J lost 5; bases outside the gene matches: 6. CDR3 bases: TGTGCCAGCAGATCAGGGAGGGAGGAGACCCAGTACTTC. Protein: CASRSGREETQYF.

This chain joins TRBV6-1 and TRBJ2-7; 7 bases fit TRBD1. V gave up 7 bases and J gave up 5 bases; unmatched junction bases: 8. Germline V gives CDR1 MNHNS, CDR2 SASEGT. The CDR3 is 13 residues long. The DNA for the CDR3 is TGTGCCAGCAATGTACAGGGGAACCACGAGCAGTACTTC. This translates into CASNVQGNHEQYF.

This sequence joins TRBV11-2 and TRBJ1-5; tentatively, D is TRBD1 (5 bases). The germline V gene encodes CDR1 SGHAT and CDR2 FQNNGV. Deletions cut 5 bases from V and 4 bases from J, with 15 bases between. This CDR3 contains 15 residues. CDR3 DNA sequence: TGTGCCAGCAGCCCCGGGGGGTATGATAATCAGCCCCAGCATTTT. The encoded protein is CASSPGGYDNQPQHF.

Note on this clone: Other DNA sequences from this sample encode an identical CDR3 as well. The chain joins TRBV7-9 to TRBJ1-5; no clear D. The ends were cut back, 2 bases at V and 5 bases at J, with 7 bases in the middle. In germline, CDR1 is SEHNR, CDR2 FQNEAQ (reference sequence). CDR3 size: 13 residues. CDR3 protein: CASSLSRDQPQHF. The CDR3, as DNA: TGTGCCAGCAGCTTAAGCCGGGATCAGCCCCAGCATTTT.

The chain is built from TRBV30 and TRBJ1-3; tentative D call: TRBD1 (5 bases). V was trimmed by 0 bases and J by 4 bases, leaving 10 bases between them. From germline, CDR1 is GTSNPN and CDR2 SVGIG (reference sequence). The CDR3 is 14 residues long. CDR3 sequence: CAWSVQARGNTIYF. The CDR3 region has the DNA TGTGCCTGGAGTGTACAGGCCAGGGGAAACACCATATATTTT.